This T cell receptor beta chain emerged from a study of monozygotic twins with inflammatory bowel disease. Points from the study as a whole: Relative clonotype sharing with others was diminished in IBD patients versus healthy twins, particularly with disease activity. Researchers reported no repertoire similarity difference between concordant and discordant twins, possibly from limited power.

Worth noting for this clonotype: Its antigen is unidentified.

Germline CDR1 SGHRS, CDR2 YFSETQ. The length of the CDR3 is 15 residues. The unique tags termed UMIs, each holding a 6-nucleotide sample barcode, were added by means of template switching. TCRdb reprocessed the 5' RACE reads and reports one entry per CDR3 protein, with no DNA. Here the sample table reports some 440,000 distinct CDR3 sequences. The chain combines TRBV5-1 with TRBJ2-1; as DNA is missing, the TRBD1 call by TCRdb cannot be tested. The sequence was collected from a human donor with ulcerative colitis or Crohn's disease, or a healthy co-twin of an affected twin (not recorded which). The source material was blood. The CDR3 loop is CASSPRDSLYNEQFF.